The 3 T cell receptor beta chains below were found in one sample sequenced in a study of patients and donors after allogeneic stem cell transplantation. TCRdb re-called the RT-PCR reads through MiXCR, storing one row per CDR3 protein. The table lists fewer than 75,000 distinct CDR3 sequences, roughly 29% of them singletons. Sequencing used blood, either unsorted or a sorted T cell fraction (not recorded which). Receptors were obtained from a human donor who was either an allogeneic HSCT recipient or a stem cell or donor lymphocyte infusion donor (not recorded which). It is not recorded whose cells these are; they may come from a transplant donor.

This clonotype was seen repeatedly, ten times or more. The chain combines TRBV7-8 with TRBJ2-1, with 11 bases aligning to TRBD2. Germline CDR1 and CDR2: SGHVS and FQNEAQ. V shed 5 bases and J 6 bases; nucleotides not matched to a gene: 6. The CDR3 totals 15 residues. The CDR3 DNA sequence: TGTGCCAGCAGCGACCTAGCGGGGGGCAGCAATGAGCAGTTCTTC. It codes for CASSDLAGGSNEQFF.

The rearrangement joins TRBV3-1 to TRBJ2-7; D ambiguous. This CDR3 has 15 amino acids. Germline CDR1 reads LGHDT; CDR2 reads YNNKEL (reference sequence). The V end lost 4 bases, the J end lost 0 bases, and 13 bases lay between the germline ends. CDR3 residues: CASSPDPASSYEQYF. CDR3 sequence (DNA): TGTGCCAGCAGCCCGGACCCAGCCAGCTCCTACGAGCAGTACTTC.

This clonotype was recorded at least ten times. The DNA for the CDR3 is TGTGCCAGCAGAGAGACCGGGACAAGGAACACTGAAGCTTTCTTT. Encoded protein: CASRETGTRNTEAFF. The chain recombines TRBV12-3 or TRBV12-4 with TRBJ1-1; weak D call: TRBD1 (6 bases). Trimming removed 6 bases from V and 1 base from J, with 15 bases in between. The length of the CDR3 is 15 residues.